These 11 T cell receptor beta chains came from one sample sequenced in a study of blood T cell repertoires in COVID-19 (dated by TCRdb to about 2020). Library preparation was by the immunoSEQ multiplex PCR assay. TCRdb's version of the immuneACCESS table is confined to in-frame rearrangements and falls short of the full clone set. An unresolved V gene accounts for under half of the shortfall where checked; the remainder is of unknown origin. Counted in this sample were over 90,000 clones; 60% to 80% of them appeared once. The top ten clones comprise 9.8% of the sample. The specimen sequenced was peripheral blood. The receptor source for this set is a man between 60 and 75 years old with active or convalescent COVID-19.

The V call is TRBV27, the J call TRBJ2-3; D remains unclear. Trimming pared 8 bases from V and 9 bases from J, leaving 18 bases between. The germline CDR1 and CDR2 sequences are MNHEY and SMNVEV (reference sequence). This CDR3 comprises 13 residues. Here the CDR3 reads CASATRRGQTQYF. The CDR3 bases are TGTGCCAGCGCTACTCGTCGCGGCCAAACGCAGTATTTT.

Many counts were recorded for this clone. J is TRBJ1-2 and V is TRBV10-2; D perhaps matches TRBD1 (5 bases). The CDR3 is 12 amino acids. Trimming removed 10 bases from V and 3 bases from J, with 12 bases in between. CDR1 and CDR2 from the germline V gene are WSHSY and SAAADI. The CDR3 nucleotides are TGCGCCACGGCCAGGGATGACTATGGCTACACCTTC. Translation gives CATARDDYGYTF.

The CDR3 loop is CASSVDTSGRNREQYF. CDR3 coding DNA: TGTGCCAGCAGCGTAGATACTAGCGGGAGAAACCGCGAGCAGTACTTC. J is TRBJ2-7 and V is TRBV9, with 11 bases aligning to TRBD2. The V segment lost 0 bases and the J segment 6 bases; nucleotides outside the gene matches: 8. Per germline, CDR1 SGDLS and CDR2 YYNGEE. This CDR3 has 16 amino acids.

CDR3 loop: CASSQEGRGSPYTQYF. As DNA, the CDR3 is TGTGCCAGCAGCCAAGAAGGGCGGGGGAGCCCATATACGCAGTATTTT. The V and J genes are TRBV4-2 and TRBJ2-3; 7 nucleotides align to TRBD2. Germline V gene sequence: CDR1 LGHNA, CDR2 YNFKEQ. This CDR3 spans 16 amino acids. The V and J ends lost 0 bases and 7 bases, in that order; junction bases with no gene match: 10.

The chain carries TRBV30 and TRBJ1-2; D is uncertain. Per the germline V gene, CDR1 is GTSNPN and CDR2 is SVGIG (reference sequence). The CDR3 covers 11 residues. CDR3 nucleotide sequence: TGTGGACTGGAGAGTAGAGGGGGCTACACCTTC. It specifies CGLESRGGYTF.

The rearrangement uses TRBV24-1 and TRBJ2-5, with 10 bases matching TRBD1. Germline CDR1 is KGHDR and CDR2 is SFDVKD. V lost 4 bases to trimming and J lost 3 bases; unmatched junction nucleotides: 4. The CDR3 has 15 amino acids. This CDR3 is CATSDPGTGEETQYF. For the CDR3, the DNA is TGTGCCACCAGTGACCCCGGGACAGGGGAAGAGACCCAGTACTTC.

In its sample, this clone was seen a few times. The V gene is TRBV29-1, the J gene TRBJ2-7; TRBD2 might be the D (6 bases). Trimming removed 7 bases from V and 9 bases from J, with 16 bases in between. The CDR3 has 11 residues. CDR1 and CDR2 from the germline V gene are SQVTM and ANQGSEA. In DNA form, the CDR3 reads TGCAGCGGGCGGGGCCTGGGAGGGCAGTACTTC. Its protein product is CSGRGLGGQYF.

The chain has TRBV10-1 and TRBJ2-7; D gene uncertain. Germline V gene lookup returns CDR1 WNHNN and CDR2 SYGVQD (reference sequence). The CDR3 sequence is 13 residues long. Trimming pared 2 bases from V and 6 bases from J, leaving 11 bases between. The CDR3, as DNA: TGCGCCAGCAGTGAGCGGGTCTCCAGCGAGCAGTACTTC. Its protein product is CASSERVSSEQYF.

The chain joins TRBV12-2 to TRBJ2-3; the table gives TRBD1 as D, unverified against the DNA. TRBV12-2 is a known pseudogene. The CDR3 runs to 16 residues. CDR3 sequence: CASRDSQGGSTDTQYF. The CDR3 DNA reads TGTGCAAGTCGCGACTCACAGGGTGGGAGCACAGATACGCAGTATTTT.

The chain joins TRBV9 to TRBJ2-1; weak D call: TRBD1 (6 bases). Between the trimmed V and J ends, which lost 8 bases and 5 bases, there was a span of 11 bases. This CDR3 is 12 amino acids long. CDR1 and CDR2 (germline): SGDLS, YYNGEE. The CDR3 sequence is CASGQHHNEQFF. The CDR3 coding sequence is TGTGCCAGTGGACAGCACCACAATGAGCAGTTCTTC.

CDR3 protein: CASRFGGTYNEQFF. As DNA, the CDR3 is TGTGCCAGCAGATTTGGGGGGACCTACAATGAGCAGTTCTTC. The chain is built from TRBV28 and TRBJ2-1; maybe TRBD2 (6 bases). Per the germline V gene, CDR1 is MDHEN and CDR2 is SYDVKM. The CDR3 length is 14 residues. Trimming removed 6 bases from V and 2 bases from J, with 11 bases in between. The full variable domain, with the rest looked up from reference TRBV28 and TRBJ2-1, is DVKVTQSSRYLVKRTGEKVFLECVQDMDHENMFWYRQDPGLGLRLIYFSYDVKMKEKGDIPEGYSVSREKKERFSLILESASTNQTSMYLCASRFGGTYNEQFFGPGTRLTVL.